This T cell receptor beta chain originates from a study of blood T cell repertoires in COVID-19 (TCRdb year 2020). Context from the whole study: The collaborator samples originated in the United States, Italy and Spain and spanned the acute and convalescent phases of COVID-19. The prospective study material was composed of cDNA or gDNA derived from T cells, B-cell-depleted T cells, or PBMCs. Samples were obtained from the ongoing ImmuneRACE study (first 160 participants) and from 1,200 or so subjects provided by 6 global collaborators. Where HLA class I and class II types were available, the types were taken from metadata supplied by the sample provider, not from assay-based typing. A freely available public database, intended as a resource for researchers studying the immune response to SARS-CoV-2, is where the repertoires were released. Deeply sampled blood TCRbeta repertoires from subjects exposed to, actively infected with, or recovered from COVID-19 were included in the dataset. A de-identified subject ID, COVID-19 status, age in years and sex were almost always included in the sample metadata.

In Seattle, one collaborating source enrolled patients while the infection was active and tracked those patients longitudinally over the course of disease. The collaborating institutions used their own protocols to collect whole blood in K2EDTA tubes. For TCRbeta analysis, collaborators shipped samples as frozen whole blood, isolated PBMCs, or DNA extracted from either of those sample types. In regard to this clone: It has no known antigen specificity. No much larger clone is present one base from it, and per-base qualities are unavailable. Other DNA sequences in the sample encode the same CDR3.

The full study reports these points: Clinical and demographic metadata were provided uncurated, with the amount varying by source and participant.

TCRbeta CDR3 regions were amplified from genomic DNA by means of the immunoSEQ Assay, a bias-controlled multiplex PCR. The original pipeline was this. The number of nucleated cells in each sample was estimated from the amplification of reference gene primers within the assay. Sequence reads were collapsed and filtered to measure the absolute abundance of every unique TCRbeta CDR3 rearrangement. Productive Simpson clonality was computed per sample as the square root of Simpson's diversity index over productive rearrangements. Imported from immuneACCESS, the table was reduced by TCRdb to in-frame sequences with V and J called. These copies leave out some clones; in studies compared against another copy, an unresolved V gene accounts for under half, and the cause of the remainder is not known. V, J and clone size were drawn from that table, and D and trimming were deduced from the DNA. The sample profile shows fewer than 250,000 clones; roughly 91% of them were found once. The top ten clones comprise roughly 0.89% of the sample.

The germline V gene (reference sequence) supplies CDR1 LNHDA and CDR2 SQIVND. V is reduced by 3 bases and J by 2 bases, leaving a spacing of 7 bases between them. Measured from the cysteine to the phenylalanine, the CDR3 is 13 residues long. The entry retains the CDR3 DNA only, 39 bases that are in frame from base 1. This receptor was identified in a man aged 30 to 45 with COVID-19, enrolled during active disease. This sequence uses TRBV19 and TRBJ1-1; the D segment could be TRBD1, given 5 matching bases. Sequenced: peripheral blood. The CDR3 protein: CASSITGNTEAFF. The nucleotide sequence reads TGTGCCAGTAGTATCACAGGTAACACTGAAGCTTTCTTT.